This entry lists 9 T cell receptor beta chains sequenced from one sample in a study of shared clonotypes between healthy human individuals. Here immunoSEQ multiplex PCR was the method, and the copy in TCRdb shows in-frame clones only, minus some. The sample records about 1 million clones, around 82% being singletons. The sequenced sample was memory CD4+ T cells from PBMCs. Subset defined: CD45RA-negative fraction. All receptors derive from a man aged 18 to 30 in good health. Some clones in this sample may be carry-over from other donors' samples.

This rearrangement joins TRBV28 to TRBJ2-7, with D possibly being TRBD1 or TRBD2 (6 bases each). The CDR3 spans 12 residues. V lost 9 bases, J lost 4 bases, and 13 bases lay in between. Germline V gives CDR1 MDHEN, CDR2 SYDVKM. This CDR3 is CASHRAGYEQYF. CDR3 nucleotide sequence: TGTGCCAGTCACAGGGCGGGATACGAGCAGTACTTC.

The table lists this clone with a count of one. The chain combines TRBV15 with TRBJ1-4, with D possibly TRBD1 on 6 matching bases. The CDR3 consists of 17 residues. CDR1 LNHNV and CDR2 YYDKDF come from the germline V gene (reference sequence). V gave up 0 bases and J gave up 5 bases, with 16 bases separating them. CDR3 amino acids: CATSRDPPGHRNEKLFF. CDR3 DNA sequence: TGTGCCACCAGCAGAGATCCCCCGGGACATAGAAATGAAAAACTGTTTTTT.

CDR3 DNA sequence: TGTGCCAGTAGTCCCGGGACAAAATATGGCTACACCTTC. Its translation: CASSPGTKYGYTF. The rearrangement links TRBV19 to TRBJ1-2; TRBD1 might be the D (6 bases). The CDR3 has 13 amino acids. Germline CDR1 reads LNHDA; CDR2 reads SQIVND (reference sequence). V gave up 5 bases and J gave up 5 bases, with 12 bases separating them.

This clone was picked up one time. This CDR3 is CASSPGSYEQYF. CDR3 sequence (DNA): TGTGCCAGTAGTCCGGGAAGCTACGAGCAGTACTTC. The chain carries TRBV19 and TRBJ2-7; TRBD2 is a possible D gene (5 bases). Trimming removed 5 bases from V and 3 bases from J, with 8 bases in between. The CDR3 length is 12 residues. Germline CDR1 and CDR2: LNHDA and SQIVND (reference sequence).

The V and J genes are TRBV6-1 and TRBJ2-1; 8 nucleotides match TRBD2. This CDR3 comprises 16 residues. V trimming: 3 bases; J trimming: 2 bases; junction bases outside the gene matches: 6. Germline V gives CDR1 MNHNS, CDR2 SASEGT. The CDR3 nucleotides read TGTGCCAGCAGTGAGACCCCGGGACTAGCCTACAATGAGCAGTTCTTC. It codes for CASSETPGLAYNEQFF.

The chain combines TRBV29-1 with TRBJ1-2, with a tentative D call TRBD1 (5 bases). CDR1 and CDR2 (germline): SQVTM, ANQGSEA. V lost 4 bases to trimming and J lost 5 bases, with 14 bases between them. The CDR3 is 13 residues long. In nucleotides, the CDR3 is TGCAGCGTTGCCGCCGGGGGAAGTTATGGCTACACCTTC. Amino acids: CSVAAGGSYGYTF.

This CDR3 is CASSEGATNEKLFF. CDR3 nucleotides: TGTGCCAGCTCGGAGGGGGCAACTAATGAAAAACTGTTTTTT. J is TRBJ1-4 and V is TRBV6-6; TRBD1 is a possible D gene (6 bases). Germline CDR1 is MNHNY and CDR2 is SVGAGI (reference sequence). CDR3 size: 14 residues. V was shortened by 8 bases and J by 0 bases, with 10 bases between the two germline ends.

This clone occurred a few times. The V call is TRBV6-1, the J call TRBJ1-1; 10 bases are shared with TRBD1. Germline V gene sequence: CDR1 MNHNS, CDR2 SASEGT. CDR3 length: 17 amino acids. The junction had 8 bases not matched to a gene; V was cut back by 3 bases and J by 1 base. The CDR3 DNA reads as TGTGCCAGCAGTGATTGGACAGGGGGTATCGCGAACACTGAAGCTTTCTTT. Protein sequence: CASSDWTGGIANTEAFF.

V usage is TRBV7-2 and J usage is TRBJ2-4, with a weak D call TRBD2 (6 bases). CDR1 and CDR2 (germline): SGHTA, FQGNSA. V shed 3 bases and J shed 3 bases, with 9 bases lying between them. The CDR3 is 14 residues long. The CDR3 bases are TGTGCCAGCAGCTTGGGACTTGACAAAAACATTCAGTACTTC. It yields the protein CASSLGLDKNIQYF.